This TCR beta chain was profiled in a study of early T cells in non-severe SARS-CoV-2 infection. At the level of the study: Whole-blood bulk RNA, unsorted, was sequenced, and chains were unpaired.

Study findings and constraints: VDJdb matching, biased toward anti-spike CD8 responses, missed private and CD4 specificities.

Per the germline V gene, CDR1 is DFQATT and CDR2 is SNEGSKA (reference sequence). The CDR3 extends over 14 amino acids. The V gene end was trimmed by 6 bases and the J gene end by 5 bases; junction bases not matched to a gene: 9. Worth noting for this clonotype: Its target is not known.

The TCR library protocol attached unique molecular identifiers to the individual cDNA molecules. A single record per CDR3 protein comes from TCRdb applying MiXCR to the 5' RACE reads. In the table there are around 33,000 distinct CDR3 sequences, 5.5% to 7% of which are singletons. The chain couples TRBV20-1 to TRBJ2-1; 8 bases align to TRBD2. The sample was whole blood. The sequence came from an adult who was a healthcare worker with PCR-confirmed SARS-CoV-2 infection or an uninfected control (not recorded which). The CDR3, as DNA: TGCAGTGCGCAACTGACTAGCGCCAACAATGAGCAGTTCTTC. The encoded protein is CSAQLTSANNEQFF.